These 28 T cell receptor beta chains share one sample of origin, sequenced in a study of blood T cell repertoires in COVID-19. Measured with immunoSEQ multiplex PCR; TCRdb has only the in-frame clones, and not every one. Of 70,000 to 95,000 clones in the sample, 85% to 90% were seen once. Sequencing input: peripheral blood. The receptor source for this set is a woman aged 80 or over with acute or convalescent COVID-19.

The chain combines TRBV10-3 with TRBJ2-4; D is possibly TRBD1 (6 bases). CDR1 and CDR2 (germline): ENHRY, SYGVKD. The CDR3 loop spans 12 amino acids. Deletions cut 0 bases from V and 14 bases from J, with 11 bases between. CDR3 protein: CAISESGAGEYF. CDR3 coding DNA: TGTGCCATCAGTGAGTCCGGGGCAGGGGAGTACTTC.

The chain combines TRBV5-1 with TRBJ1-6; maybe TRBD1 (6 bases). Trimming cost V 4 bases and J 9 bases, with 17 bases left between them. This CDR3 region has 15 residues. Germline assignment: CDR1 SGHRS and CDR2 YFSETQ. For the CDR3, the DNA is TGCGCCAGCAGCAAATCAGGGGAGAAGGGTTCACCCCTCCACTTT. Translation: CASSKSGEKGSPLHF.

The genes are TRBV2 and TRBJ1-2, with a weak D call TRBD1 (5 bases). The CDR3 has 11 amino acids. Per germline, CDR1 SNHLY and CDR2 FYNNEI. V dropped 6 bases and J dropped 8 bases, with 10 bases sitting between them. CDR3 DNA sequence: TGTGCCAGCAGGGACAAAGGAGGCTACACCTTC. It encodes CASRDKGGYTF.

The genes are TRBV18 and TRBJ1-5; D call uncertain. The CDR3 length is 15 residues. CDR1 KGHSH and CDR2 LQKENI come from the germline V gene. Trimming shortened V by 3 bases and J by 7 bases, and 16 bases separated the two germline ends. The CDR3 sequence is CASSPVGVEGQPQHF. The CDR3 DNA follows: TGTGCCAGCTCACCGGTCGGGGTAGAAGGCCAGCCCCAGCATTTT. Full variable domain (outside the CDR3, taken from reference TRBV18 and TRBJ1-5): NAGVMQNPRHLVRRRGQEARLRCSPMKGHSHVYWYRQLPEEGLKFMVYLQKENIIDESGMPKERFSAEFPKEGPSILRIQQVVRGDSAAYFCASSPVGVEGQPQHFGDGTRLSIL.

V gene TRBV7-2 combines with J gene TRBJ1-1; no clear D gene. V was cut by 2 bases and J by 0 bases, with 13 bases left in between. CDR1 is SGHTA and CDR2 is FQGNSA in the germline V gene. The CDR3 has 16 amino acids. The chain's CDR3 is CASSLWAPELNTEAFF. Written as DNA, the CDR3 is TGTGCCAGCAGCTTATGGGCGCCAGAGCTGAACACTGAAGCTTTCTTT.

V usage is TRBV6-2 or TRBV6-3 and J usage is TRBJ2-2; D might be TRBD2 (5 bases). Germline V gene data show CDR1 as MNHEY and CDR2 as SVGEGT. CDR3 length equals 15 residues. V lost 5 bases to trimming and J lost 1 base, with 11 bases between them. The CDR3 reads CASSVRTLNTGELFF. CDR3 coding DNA: TGTGCCAGCAGTGTCCGGACTCTGAACACCGGGGAGCTGTTTTTT.

The chain's CDR3 is CASSTNNYGYTF. CDR3 bases: TGTGCCAGTAGTACAAATAACTATGGCTACACCTTC. V gene TRBV19 combines with J gene TRBJ1-2; D gene uncertain. The CDR3 totals 12 residues. V was trimmed by 4 bases and J by 1 base, leaving 4 bases between them. Germline CDR1 and CDR2: LNHDA and SQIVND (reference sequence).

This chain joins TRBV5-1 and TRBJ2-3, with 9 bases aligning to TRBD2. CDR1 SGHRS and CDR2 YFSETQ come from the germline V gene. Trimming cost V 1 base and J 4 bases; bases outside gene matches: 7. The CDR3 sequence is 16 residues long. In nucleotides, the CDR3 is TGCGCCAGCAGCTTGCCGGGACTAGCAGGTTCAGATACGCAGTATTTT. Translating it yields CASSLPGLAGSDTQYF.

This clone was observed once. The rearrangement joins TRBV4-1 to TRBJ2-3; D not resolved. The CDR3 runs 13 residues. V lost 2 bases to trimming and J lost 2 bases, with 5 bases between them. The V gene's germline CDR1 is MGHRA and CDR2 YSYEKL. For the CDR3, the DNA is TGCGCCAGCAGCCAACAGGACACAGATACGCAGTATTTT. Residues: CASSQQDTDTQYF.

This clone showed up just once. The J gene is TRBJ2-7, the V gene TRBV27, with TRBD2 as a possible D gene (5 bases). The germline V gene encodes CDR1 MNHEY and CDR2 SMNVEV (reference sequence). V lost 5 bases and J 3 bases, leaving 5 bases between the germline ends. The CDR3 spans 11 residues. The CDR3 DNA follows: TGTGCCAGCAGTCGGGGCTACGAGCAGTACTTC. Its translation is CASSRGYEQYF.

This chain uses TRBV15 with TRBJ1-1; 7 positions match TRBD1. CDR3 size: 15 residues. The germline V gene has CDR1 LNHNV and CDR2 YYDKDF (reference sequence). The junction had 3 bases not matched to a gene; V was cut back by 1 base and J by 1 base. CDR3 bases: TGTGCCACCAGCAGAGGGGGACAGACGAACACTGAAGCTTTCTTT. Its protein is CATSRGGQTNTEAFF.

This sequence joins TRBV15 and TRBJ2-5; TRBD2 aligns across 7 bases. Germline assignment: CDR1 LNHNV and CDR2 YYDKDF (reference sequence). There are 15 residues in the CDR3. Trimming took 3 bases from V and 0 from J; bases not matched to a gene: 4. The CDR3 nucleotides read TGTGCCACCAGCAGGCGGGAGAATTACCAAGAGACCCAGTACTTC. Protein: CATSRRENYQETQYF.

The chain joins TRBV4-3 to TRBJ2-3, with D possibly matching TRBD1 (5 bases). V was cut by 1 base and J by 0 bases, with 11 bases left in between. In germline, CDR1 is LGHNA, CDR2 YSLEER. The CDR3 covers 16 residues. CDR3 protein: CASSQAIRQSTDTQYF. Here the CDR3 DNA reads TGCGCCAGCAGCCAAGCAATTCGACAGAGCACAGATACGCAGTATTTT.

The rearrangement joins TRBV6-2 or TRBV6-3 to TRBJ2-7, with D possibly being TRBD1 (5 bases). Germline loops: CDR1 MNHEY, CDR2 SVGEGT. This CDR3 region has 15 residues. V shed 2 bases and J shed 3 bases, with 14 bases lying between them. The CDR3 is CASSYDRLRGYEQYF. The CDR3 DNA follows: TGTGCCAGCAGTTACGACAGACTCCGAGGCTACGAGCAGTACTTC.

The gene calls are TRBV6-5 and TRBJ1-1, with TRBD1 as a possible D gene (6 bases). Germline CDR1 is MNHEY and CDR2 is SVGAGI. Trimming left V 5 bases short and J 5 bases short, with 12 bases between. The length of the CDR3 is 13 residues. The CDR3 reads CASSPLRGTEAFF. CDR3 coding DNA: TGTGCCAGCAGTCCCCTAAGGGGGACTGAAGCTTTCTTT.

This clone has a single count. In DNA form, the CDR3 reads TGCGCCAGCAGCTTGGTTAGCGGGGCCTACGAGCAGTACTTC. This gives the protein CASSLVSGAYEQYF. The chain links TRBV5-1 to TRBJ2-7; 8 bases map to TRBD2. The germline V gene encodes CDR1 SGHRS and CDR2 YFSETQ. V was pared by 0 bases and J by 2 bases, with 1 base of the junction left unmatched. CDR3 length equals 14 residues.

This chain uses TRBV5-1 with TRBJ1-4; 8 nucleotides line up with TRBD1. This CDR3 is 14 amino acids long. Germline V gene sequence: CDR1 SGHRS, CDR2 YFSETQ. V lost 4 bases and J lost 6; bases outside the gene matches: 5. CDR3 nucleotide sequence: TGCGCCAGCAGCCGGACAGGGTCGGATGAAAAACTGTTTTTT. It yields the protein CASSRTGSDEKLFF.

The rearrangement links TRBV4-2 to TRBJ2-3; a possible D gene is TRBD2 (6 bases). Germline V gene sequence: CDR1 LGHNA, CDR2 YNFKEQ. The V and J ends lost 4 bases and 2 bases respectively, with 10 bases between them. This CDR3 spans 14 amino acids. CDR3 coding DNA: TGTGCCAGCAGCCGGGACTCTACCACAGATACGCAGTATTTT. As protein: CASSRDSTTDTQYF.

The chain has TRBV27 and TRBJ2-7; TRBD1 matches 9 bases. V dropped 3 bases and J dropped 9; count of bases not matched to a gene: 9. The length of the CDR3 is 14 residues. Germline V gives CDR1 MNHEY, CDR2 SMNVEV (reference sequence). CDR3 coding DNA: TGTGCCAGCAGTTTTAGGACAGGGGCCCCAAGGCAGTACTTC. As protein: CASSFRTGAPRQYF.

Only a few counts were recorded for this clone. The V and J genes are TRBV2 and TRBJ1-5; 7 positions agree with TRBD1. J gave up 7 bases and V 9 bases, and 9 bases lay outside the gene matches. CDR3 length: 13 residues. Per the germline V gene, CDR1 is SNHLY and CDR2 is FYNNEI. The CDR3 region is CASSRDRDQPQHF. As DNA, the CDR3 is TGTGCCAGTTCTCGCGACAGGGACCAGCCCCAGCATTTT.

This chain connects TRBV2 to TRBJ2-7, with a possible D match to TRBD1 (5 bases). The CDR3 extends over 17 amino acids. V lost 7 bases, J lost 0 bases, and 22 bases lay in between. Germline CDR1 and CDR2: SNHLY and FYNNEI. CDR3 in amino acids: CASTPQGLHKSSYEQYF. Written as DNA, the CDR3 is TGTGCCAGCACCCCCCAGGGCCTACATAAGAGCTCCTACGAGCAGTACTTC.

The chain employs TRBV6-1 and TRBJ2-7; D is unresolved. CDR1 is MNHNS, CDR2 SASEGT, per germline. The V gene lost 3 bases and the J gene lost 3 bases, with 6 bases spanning the gap. The CDR3 runs to 12 residues. CDR3 protein: CASSDDIYEQYF. The DNA for the CDR3 is TGTGCCAGCAGTGACGACATCTACGAGCAGTACTTC.

The chain joins TRBV6-5 to TRBJ1-4; maybe TRBD1 (5 bases). Between the trimmed V and J ends, which lost 6 bases and 7 bases, there was a span of 18 bases. CDR1 is MNHEY and CDR2 is SVGAGI in the germline V gene. This CDR3 is built from 15 residues. The CDR3 DNA follows: TGTGCCAGCAGACTTAGCGGGGGGAGAGGTGAAAAACTGTTTTTT. It specifies CASRLSGGRGEKLFF.

The sample holds one count of this clone. The chain has TRBV25-1 and TRBJ2-3, with D unclear. Germline V gene lookup returns CDR1 MGHDK and CDR2 SYGVNS. This CDR3 has 13 residues. V lost 5 bases, J lost 2 bases, and 8 bases lay in between. CDR3 bases: TGTGCCAGCAGTCCAGTGTACACAGATACGCAGTATTTT. Residues: CASSPVYTDTQYF.

V gene TRBV5-1 combines with J gene TRBJ2-7; 10 bases are shared with TRBD2. CDR1 is SGHRS and CDR2 is YFSETQ in the germline V gene. The junction had 4 bases not matched to a gene; V was cut back by 4 bases and J by 3 bases. The CDR3 is 14 residues long. In nucleotides, the CDR3 is TGCGCCAGCAGCGAGCGGGAGGGCGTCTACGAGCAGTACTTC. This encodes CASSEREGVYEQYF.

The chain links TRBV9 to TRBJ1-2; D possibly corresponds to TRBD1 (6 bases). Germline-derived CDR1 and CDR2 are SGDLS and YYNGEE. The CDR3 sequence is 15 residues long. Deletions cut 5 bases from V and 5 bases from J, with 19 bases between. The CDR3 is CASSPGQILQYGYTF. The CDR3 DNA reads as TGTGCCAGCAGTCCAGGACAGATACTCCAATATGGCTACACCTTC.

The chain combines TRBV6-1 with TRBJ2-2; D is undetermined. Per germline, CDR1 MNHNS and CDR2 SASEGT. The CDR3 covers 14 residues. The ends were cut back, 2 bases at V and 7 bases at J, with 11 bases in the middle. CDR3 nucleotides: TGTGCCAGCAGTGAAAGGAGTGGAAACGGGGAGCTGTTTTTT. It codes for CASSERSGNGELFF.

The chain links TRBV12-2 to TRBJ1-2; the DNA was not compared with TRBD1, the D call given in the table. TRBV12-2 is shown as a pseudogene. CDR3 length: 17 residues. CDR3 DNA: TGTGCAAGTCGCTTATCACCCTTGAACAGGGTAGGGGGAGGCTACACCTTC. This sequence encodes CASRLSPLNRVGGGYTF.